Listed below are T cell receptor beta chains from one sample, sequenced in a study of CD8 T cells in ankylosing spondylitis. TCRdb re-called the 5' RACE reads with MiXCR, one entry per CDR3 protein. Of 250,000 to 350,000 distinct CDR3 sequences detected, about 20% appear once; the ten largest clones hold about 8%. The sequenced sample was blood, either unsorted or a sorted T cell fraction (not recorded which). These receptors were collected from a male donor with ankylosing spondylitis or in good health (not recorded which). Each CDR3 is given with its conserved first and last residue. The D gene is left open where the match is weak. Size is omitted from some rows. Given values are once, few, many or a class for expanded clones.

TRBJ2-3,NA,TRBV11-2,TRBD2,CASSFTQRESTDTQYF,TGTGCCAGCAGCTTCACCCAGCGGGAGAGCACAGATACGCAGTATTTT
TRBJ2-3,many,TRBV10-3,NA,CAISESRQQYF,TGTGCCATCAGTGAGTCGAGACAGCAGTATTTT
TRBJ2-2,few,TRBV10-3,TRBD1,CAINPGQGFSGELFF,TGTGCCATCAATCCGGGACAGGGGTTTTCCGGGGAGCTGTTTTTT
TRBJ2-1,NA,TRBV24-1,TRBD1,CATSDLRDSRSSYNEQFF,TGTGCCACCAGTGATTTGCGGGACAGTCGTAGCTCCTACAATGAGCAGTTCTTC
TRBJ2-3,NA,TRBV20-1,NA,CSATPRRDRDTQYF,TGCAGTGCTACCCCCCGGCGAGACCGAGATACGCAGTATTTT
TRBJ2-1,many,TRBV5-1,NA,CASSLGNFGADYNEQFF,TGCGCCAGCAGCTTGGGGAATTTTGGGGCCGACTACAATGAGCAGTTCTTC
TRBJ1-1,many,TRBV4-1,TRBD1,CASSLVQGGNTEAFF,TGCGCCAGCAGCCTTGTACAGGGGGGGAACACTGAAGCTTTCTTT
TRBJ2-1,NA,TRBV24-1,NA,CATSYSYNEQFF,TGTGCCACCAGCTACAGCTACAATGAGCAGTTCTTC
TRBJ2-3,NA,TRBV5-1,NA,CASSPPRTPSTDTQYF,TGCGCCAGCAGCCCACCCAGGACACCTAGCACAGATACGCAGTATTTT
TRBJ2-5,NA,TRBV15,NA,CATSRGARGIQETQYF,TGTGCCACCAGCAGAGGCGCCAGGGGCATCCAAGAGACCCAGTACTTC